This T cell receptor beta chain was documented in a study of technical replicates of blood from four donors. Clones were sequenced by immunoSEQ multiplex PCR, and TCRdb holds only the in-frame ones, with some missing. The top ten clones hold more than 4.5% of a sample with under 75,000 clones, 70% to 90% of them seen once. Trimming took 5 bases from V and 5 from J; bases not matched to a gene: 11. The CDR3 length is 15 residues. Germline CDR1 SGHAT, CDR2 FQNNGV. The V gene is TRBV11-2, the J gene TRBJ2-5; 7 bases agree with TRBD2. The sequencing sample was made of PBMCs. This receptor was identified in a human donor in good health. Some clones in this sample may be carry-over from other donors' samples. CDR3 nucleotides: TGTGCCAGCAGCCGCTTTGGCGGGGGAAGGGAGACCCAGTACTTC. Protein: CASSRFGGGRETQYF. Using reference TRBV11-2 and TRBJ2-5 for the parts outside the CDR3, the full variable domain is EAGVAQSPRYKIIEKRQSVAFWCNPISGHATLYWYQQILGQGPKLLIQFQNNGVVDDSQLPKDRFSAERLKGVDSTLKIQPAKLEDSAVYLCASSRFGGGRETQYFGPGTRLLVL.